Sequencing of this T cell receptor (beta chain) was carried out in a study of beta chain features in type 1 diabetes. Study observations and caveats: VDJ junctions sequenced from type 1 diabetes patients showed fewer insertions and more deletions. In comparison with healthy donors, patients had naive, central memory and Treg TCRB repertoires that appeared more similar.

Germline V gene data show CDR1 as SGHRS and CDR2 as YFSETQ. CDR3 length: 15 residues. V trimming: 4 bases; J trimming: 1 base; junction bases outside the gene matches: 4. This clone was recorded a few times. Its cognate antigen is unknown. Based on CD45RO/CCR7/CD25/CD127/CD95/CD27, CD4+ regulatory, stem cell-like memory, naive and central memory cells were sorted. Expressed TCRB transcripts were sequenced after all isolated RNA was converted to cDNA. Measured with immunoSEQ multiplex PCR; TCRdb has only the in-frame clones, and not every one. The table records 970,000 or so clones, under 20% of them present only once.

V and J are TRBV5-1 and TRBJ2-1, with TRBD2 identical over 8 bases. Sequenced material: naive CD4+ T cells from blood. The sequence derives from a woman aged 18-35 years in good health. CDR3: CASSQVAGSYNEQFF. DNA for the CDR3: TGCGCCAGCAGCCAGGTAGCGGGATCCTACAATGAGCAGTTCTTC. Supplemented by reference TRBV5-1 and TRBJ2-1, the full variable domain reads KAGVTQTPRYLIKTRGQQVTLSCSPISGHRSVSWYQQTPGQGLQFLFEYFSETQRNKGNFPGRFSGRQFSNSRSEMNVSTLELGDSALYLCASSQVAGSYNEQFFGPGTRLTVL.